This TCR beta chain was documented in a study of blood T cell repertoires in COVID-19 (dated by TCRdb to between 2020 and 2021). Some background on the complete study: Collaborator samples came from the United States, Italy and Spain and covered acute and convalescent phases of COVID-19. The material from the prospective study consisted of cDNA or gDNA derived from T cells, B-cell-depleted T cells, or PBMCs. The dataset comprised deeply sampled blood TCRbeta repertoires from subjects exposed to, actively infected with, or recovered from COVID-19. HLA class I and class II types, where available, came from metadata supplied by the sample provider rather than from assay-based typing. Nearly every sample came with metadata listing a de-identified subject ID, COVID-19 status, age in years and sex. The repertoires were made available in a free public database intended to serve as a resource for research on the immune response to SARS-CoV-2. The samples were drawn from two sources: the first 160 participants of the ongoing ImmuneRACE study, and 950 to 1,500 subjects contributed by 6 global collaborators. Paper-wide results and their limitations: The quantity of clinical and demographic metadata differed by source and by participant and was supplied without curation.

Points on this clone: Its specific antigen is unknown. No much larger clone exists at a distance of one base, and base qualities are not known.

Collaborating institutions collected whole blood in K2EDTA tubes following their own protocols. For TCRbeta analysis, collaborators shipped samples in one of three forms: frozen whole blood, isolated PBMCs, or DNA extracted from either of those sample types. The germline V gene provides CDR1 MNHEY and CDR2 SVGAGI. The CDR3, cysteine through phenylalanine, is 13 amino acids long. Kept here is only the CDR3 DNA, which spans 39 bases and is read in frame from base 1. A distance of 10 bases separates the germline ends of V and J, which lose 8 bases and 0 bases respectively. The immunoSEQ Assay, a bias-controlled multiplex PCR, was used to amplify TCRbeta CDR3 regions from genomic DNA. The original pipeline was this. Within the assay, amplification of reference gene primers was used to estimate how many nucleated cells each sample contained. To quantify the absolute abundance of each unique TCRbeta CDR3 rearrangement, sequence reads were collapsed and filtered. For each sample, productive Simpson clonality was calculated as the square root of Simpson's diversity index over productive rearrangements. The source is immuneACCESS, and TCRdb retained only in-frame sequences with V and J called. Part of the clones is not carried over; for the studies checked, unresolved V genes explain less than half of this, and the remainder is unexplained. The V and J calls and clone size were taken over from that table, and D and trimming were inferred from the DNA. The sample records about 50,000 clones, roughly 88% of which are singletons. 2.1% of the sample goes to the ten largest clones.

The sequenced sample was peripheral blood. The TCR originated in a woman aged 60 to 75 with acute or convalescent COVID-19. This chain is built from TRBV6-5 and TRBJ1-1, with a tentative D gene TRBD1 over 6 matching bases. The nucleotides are TGTGCCAGCGGTAGGGGGATGAACACTGAAGCTTTCTTT. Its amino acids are CASGRGMNTEAFF.